The entry that follows covers one TCR beta chain sequence. The clone's antigen remains unknown. Base qualities are not recorded, but no much larger clone differs from it by a single base. The data originate from a study of T cells in localized non-small cell lung cancer (dated by TCRdb to 2019 to 2021). Some background on the complete study: The study examined T cell repertoires in 200 to 300 patients with early-stage NSCLC and compared tumors with uninvolved tumor-adjacent lungs. The cohort consisted of 236 treatment-naive NSCLC patients whose localized lung tumors had been resected. NSCLC patients had a mean age of roughly 64 years, and fewer than 150 were male and over 85 female. Overall study results and their limits: Higher blood T cell density associated with longer overall survival, while higher adjacent-lung clonality associated with shorter survival. The highest T cell clonality was observed in uninvolved tumor-adjacent lung, where clonality exceeded that of tumor, suggesting that antigenic responses were more focused in uninvolved tumor-adjacent lung. Because multi-region tumor sequencing was not performed, intratumor heterogeneity could not be ruled out. A median of 57 of the top 100 tumor clones were detected in paired uninvolved adjacent lung, and about 29 of these tumor clones were also found among the top 100 clones of the paired uninvolved adjacent lung. Because the study design was exploratory, TCR variables were selected using unadjusted p-values without false-discovery rate correction.

Germline trimming amounts to 7 bases on V and 6 bases on J, with 13 as the count of junction bases outside the gene matches. Reading the germline V gene gives CDR1 SGDLS and CDR2 YYNGEE. The CDR3, from cysteine to phenylalanine, totals 18 residues. CDR3 DNA only is kept here, 54 bases in frame from base 1. At diagnosis, peripheral blood, uninvolved tumor-adjacent lung and tumor were collected and stored as a combination of fresh-frozen and FFPE material. For TCR repertoire profiling, the blood samples were analyzed as peripheral blood mononuclear cells. TCR beta CDR3 regions were sequenced from DNA using the immunoSEQ Assay. The study's processing was this. To compute T cell density, TCR beta template counts were normalized to usable DNA, which was estimated by amplifying housekeeping genes. Richness was estimated using the preseqR package, with extrapolation to 400,000 templates for PBMC samples and to 120,000 templates for tissue samples. Clonality was taken to be one minus Pielou's evenness. Tissue-enriched TCRs were identified by differential abundance testing using productive amino-acid clonotypes, minimum total count 5 and alpha 0.1. The Jaccard Index and the Morisita Overlap Index were used to quantify repertoire overlap between compartments. GLIPH grouped TCR beta CDR3s together with public tetramer-defined viral CDR3s, and a viral motif had to include at least three viral sequences and show V-gene enrichment. TCRdb stores this immuneACCESS table with in-frame sequences only. Part of the clones is absent; in the studies checked, under half of the shortfall reflects unresolved V genes, and no reason is known for the rest. V and J calls plus clone size are reproduced from that table; the DNA served to infer D and trimming. The sample table records roughly 35,000 clones; around 92% of these occur just once. The ten largest clones capture approximately 2% of the sample.

The input for sequencing was peripheral blood, taken before any cancer treatment. The receptor was derived from a female donor over 55 with stage I lung adenocarcinoma. The chain joins TRBV9 to TRBJ2-1, with 16 central nucleotides matching TRBD2. The CDR3 loop reads CASPHPGTSGGAGNEQFF. The DNA is TGTGCCAGCCCTCACCCCGGGACTAGCGGGGGGGCCGGCAATGAGCAGTTCTTC.